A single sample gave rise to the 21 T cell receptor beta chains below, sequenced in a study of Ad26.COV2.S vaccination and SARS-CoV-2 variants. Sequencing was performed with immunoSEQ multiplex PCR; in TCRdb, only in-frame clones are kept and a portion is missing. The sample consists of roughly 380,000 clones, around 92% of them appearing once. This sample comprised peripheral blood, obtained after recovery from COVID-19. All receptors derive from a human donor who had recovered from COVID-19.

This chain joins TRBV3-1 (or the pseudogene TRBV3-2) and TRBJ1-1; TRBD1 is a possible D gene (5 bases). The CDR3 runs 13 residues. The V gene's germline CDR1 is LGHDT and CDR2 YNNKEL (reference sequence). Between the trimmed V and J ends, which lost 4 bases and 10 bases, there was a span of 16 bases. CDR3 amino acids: CASSPLRGVAAFF. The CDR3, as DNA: TGTGCCAGCAGCCCCCTGAGAGGGGTGGCAGCTTTCTTT.

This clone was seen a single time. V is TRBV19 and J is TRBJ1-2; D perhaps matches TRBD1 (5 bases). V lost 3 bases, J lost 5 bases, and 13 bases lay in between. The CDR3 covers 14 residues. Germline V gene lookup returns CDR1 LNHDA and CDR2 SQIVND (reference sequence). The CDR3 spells CASSIGTPGYGYTF. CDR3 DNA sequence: TGTGCCAGTAGTATTGGGACCCCAGGTTATGGCTACACCTTC.

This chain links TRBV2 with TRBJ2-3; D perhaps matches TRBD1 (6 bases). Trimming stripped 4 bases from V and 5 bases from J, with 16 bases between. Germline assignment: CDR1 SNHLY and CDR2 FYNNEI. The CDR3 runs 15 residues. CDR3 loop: CASSAQGWRGDTQYF. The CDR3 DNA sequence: TGTGCCAGCAGTGCACAGGGTTGGCGTGGAGATACGCAGTATTTT.

Here the CDR3 DNA reads TGTGCCAGCAGCTTATCCGGGGCGGCGATTCAGCCCCAGCATTTT. It specifies CASSLSGAAIQPQHF. This chain connects TRBV13 to TRBJ1-5, with a tentative D call TRBD1 (5 bases). Germline assignment: CDR1 PRHDT and CDR2 FYEKMQ (reference sequence). V lost 2 bases, J lost 6 bases, and 14 bases lay in between. CDR3 length: 15 residues.

The CDR3 is CASIEEQNANYGYTF. CDR3 sequence (DNA): TGTGCCAGCATAGAGGAACAAAATGCTAACTATGGCTACACCTTC. The genes are TRBV2 and TRBJ1-2, with unresolved D. The CDR3 is 15 amino acids. Per the germline V gene, CDR1 is SNHLY and CDR2 is FYNNEI. The V gene lost 7 bases and the J gene lost 0 bases, with 15 bases spanning the gap. Drawing the rest from reference TRBV2 and TRBJ1-2, the complete variable domain is EPEVTQTPSHQVTQMGQEVILRCVPISNHLYFYWYRQILGQKVEFLVSFYNNEISEKSEIFDDQFSVERPDGSNFTLKIRSTKLEDSAMYFCASIEEQNANYGYTFGSGTRLTVV.

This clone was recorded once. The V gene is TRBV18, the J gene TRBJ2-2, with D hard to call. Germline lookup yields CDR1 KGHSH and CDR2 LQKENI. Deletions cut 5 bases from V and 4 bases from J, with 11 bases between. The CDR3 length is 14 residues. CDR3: CASSFSWGTGELFF. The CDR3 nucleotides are TGTGCCAGCTCATTTTCTTGGGGCACCGGGGAGCTGTTTTTT. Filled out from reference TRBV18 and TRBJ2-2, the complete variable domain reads NAGVMQNPRHLVRRRGQEARLRCSPMKGHSHVYWYRQLPEEGLKFMVYLQKENIIDESGMPKERFSAEFPKEGPSILRIQQVVRGDSAAYFCASSFSWGTGELFFGEGSRLTVL.

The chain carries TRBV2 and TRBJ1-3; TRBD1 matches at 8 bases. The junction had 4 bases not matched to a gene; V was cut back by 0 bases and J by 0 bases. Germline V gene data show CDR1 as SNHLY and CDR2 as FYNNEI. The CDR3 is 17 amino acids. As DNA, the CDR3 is TGTGCCAGCAGTGAAGCGGGGACAGGTTACTCTGGAAACACCATATATTTT. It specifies CASSEAGTGYSGNTIYF.

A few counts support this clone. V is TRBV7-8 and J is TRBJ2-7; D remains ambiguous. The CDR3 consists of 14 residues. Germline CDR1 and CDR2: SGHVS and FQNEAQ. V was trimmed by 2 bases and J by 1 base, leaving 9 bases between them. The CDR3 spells CASSLSRVSYEQYF. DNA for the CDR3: TGTGCCAGCAGCTTATCACGGGTTTCCTACGAGCAGTACTTC.

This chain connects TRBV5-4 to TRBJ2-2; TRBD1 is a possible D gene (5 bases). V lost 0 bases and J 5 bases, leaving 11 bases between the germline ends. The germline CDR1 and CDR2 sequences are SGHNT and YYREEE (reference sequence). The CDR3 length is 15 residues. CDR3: CASSLGRVRTGELFF. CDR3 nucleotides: TGTGCCAGCAGCTTGGGCAGGGTGAGGACCGGGGAGCTGTTTTTT.

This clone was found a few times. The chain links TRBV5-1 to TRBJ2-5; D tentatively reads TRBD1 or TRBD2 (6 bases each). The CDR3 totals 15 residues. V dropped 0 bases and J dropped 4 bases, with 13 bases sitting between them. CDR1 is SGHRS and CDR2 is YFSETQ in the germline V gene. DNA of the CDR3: TGCGCCAGCAGCTTGGCCTCGGGGGCGGGAGAGACCCAGTACTTC. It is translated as CASSLASGAGETQYF. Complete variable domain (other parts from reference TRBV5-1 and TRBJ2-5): KAGVTQTPRYLIKTRGQQVTLSCSPISGHRSVSWYQQTPGQGLQFLFEYFSETQRNKGNFPGRFSGRQFSNSRSEMNVSTLELGDSALYLCASSLASGAGETQYFGPGTRLLVL.

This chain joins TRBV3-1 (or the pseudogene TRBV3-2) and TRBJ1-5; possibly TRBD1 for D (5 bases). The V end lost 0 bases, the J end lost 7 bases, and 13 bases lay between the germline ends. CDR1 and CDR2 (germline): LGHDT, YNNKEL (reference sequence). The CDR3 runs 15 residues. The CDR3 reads CASSQDGGKGQPQHF. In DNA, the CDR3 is TGTGCCAGCAGCCAAGACGGGGGAAAGGGGCAGCCCCAGCATTTT.

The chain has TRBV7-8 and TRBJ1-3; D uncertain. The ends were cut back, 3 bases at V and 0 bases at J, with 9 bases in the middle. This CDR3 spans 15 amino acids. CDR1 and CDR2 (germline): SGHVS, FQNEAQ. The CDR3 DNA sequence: TGTGCCAGCAGCTTCGACACCAGCTCTGGAAACACCATATATTTT. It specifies CASSFDTSSGNTIYF.

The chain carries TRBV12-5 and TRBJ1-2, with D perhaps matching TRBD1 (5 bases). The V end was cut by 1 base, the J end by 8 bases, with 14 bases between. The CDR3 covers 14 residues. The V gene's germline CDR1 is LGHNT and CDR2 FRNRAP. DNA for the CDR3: TGTGCTAGTGGTTTGGAGAAGGGGACCCGGGGCTACACCTTC. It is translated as CASGLEKGTRGYTF.

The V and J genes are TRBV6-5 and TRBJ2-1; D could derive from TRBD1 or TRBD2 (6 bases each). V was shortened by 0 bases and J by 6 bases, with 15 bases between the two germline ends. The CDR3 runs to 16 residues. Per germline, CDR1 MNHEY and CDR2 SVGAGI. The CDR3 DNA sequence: TGTGCCAGCAGTTACTCGGGGGGCACCCCCCTCAATGAGCAGTTCTTC. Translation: CASSYSGGTPLNEQFF.

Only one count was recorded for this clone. CDR3 protein: CASSESLAKRAETQYF. The DNA of the CDR3 is TGTGCCAGCAGTGAATCCCTAGCGAAAAGGGCGGAGACCCAGTACTTC. V and J are TRBV6-1 and TRBJ2-5; TRBD2 might be the D (6 bases). The CDR3 loop spans 16 amino acids. Trimming removed 2 bases from V and 5 bases from J, with 18 bases in between. CDR1 and CDR2 from the germline V gene are MNHNS and SASEGT.

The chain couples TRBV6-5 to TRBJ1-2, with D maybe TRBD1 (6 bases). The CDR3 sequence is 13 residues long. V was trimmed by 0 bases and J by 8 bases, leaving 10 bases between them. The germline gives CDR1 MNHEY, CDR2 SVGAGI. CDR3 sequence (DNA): TGTGCCAGCAGTTACTCGGGGGCAGGGGGCTACACCTTC. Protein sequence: CASSYSGAGGYTF.

The CDR3 region is CASSLKGTSDTQYF. The CDR3 DNA sequence: TGTGCCAGCAGCTTAAAAGGGACTTCGGATACGCAGTATTTT. The V call is TRBV7-3, the J call TRBJ2-3, with D possibly being TRBD2 (6 bases). The germline V gene has CDR1 SGHTA and CDR2 FQGTGA. The CDR3 consists of 14 residues. The V and J ends lost 1 base and 6 bases respectively, with 11 bases between them.

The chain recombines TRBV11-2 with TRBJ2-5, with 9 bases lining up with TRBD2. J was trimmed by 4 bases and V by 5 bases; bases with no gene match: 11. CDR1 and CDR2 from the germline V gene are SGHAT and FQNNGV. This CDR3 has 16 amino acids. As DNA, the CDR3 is TGTGCCAGCAGCCCCCGCCCGGGACTAGCAAGAGAGACCCAGTACTTC. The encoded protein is CASSPRPGLARETQYF.

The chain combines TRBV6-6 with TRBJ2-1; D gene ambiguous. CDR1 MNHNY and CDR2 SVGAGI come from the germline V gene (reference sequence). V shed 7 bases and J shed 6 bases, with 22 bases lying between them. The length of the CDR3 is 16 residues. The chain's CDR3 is CASNPNGNIGPNEQFF. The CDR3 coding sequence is TGTGCCAGCAACCCTAATGGAAACATTGGCCCCAATGAGCAGTTCTTC.

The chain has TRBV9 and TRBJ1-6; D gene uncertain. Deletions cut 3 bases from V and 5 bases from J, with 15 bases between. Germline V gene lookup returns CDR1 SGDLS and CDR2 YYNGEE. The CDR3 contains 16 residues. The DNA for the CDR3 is TGTGCCAGCAGCGAAGGGCCGTGGACCAATAATTCACCCCTCCACTTT. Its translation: CASSEGPWTNNSPLHF. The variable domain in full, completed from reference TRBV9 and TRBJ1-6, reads DSGVTQTPKHLITATGQRVTLRCSPRSGDLSVYWYQQSLDQGLQFLIQYYNGEERAKGNILERFSAQQFPDLHSELNLSSLELGDSALYFCASSEGPWTNNSPLHFGNGTRLTVT.

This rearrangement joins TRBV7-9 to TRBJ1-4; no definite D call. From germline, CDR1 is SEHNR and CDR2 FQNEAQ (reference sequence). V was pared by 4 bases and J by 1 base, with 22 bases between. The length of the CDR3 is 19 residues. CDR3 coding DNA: TGTGCCAGCAGCTCAATACCTTGGGGTAGAAGAATAACTAATGAAAAACTGTTTTTT. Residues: CASSSIPWGRRITNEKLFF.